These 8 T cell receptor beta chains were sequenced from one sample in a study of blood T cell repertoires in COVID-19. The assay was immunoSEQ multiplex PCR, and TCRdb's table has in-frame clones only and misses some. The table includes about 78,000 clones, 80% to 95% detected once. Sequenced material: peripheral blood. Receptors originate from a woman aged 50 to 60 in a cohort sampled during active COVID-19.

This clone was seen only once. The chain recombines TRBV19 with TRBJ2-2, with a weak D call TRBD1 (6 bases). CDR1 and CDR2 from the germline V gene are LNHDA and SQIVND (reference sequence). V gave up 9 bases and J gave up 3 bases, with 14 bases separating them. The CDR3 has 14 amino acids. The CDR3 DNA reads as TGTGCCAGCGGCAGGGGCAGGGACACCGGGGAGCTGTTTTTT. Protein sequence: CASGRGRDTGELFF.

The chain couples TRBV2 to TRBJ2-4, with D maybe TRBD2 (5 bases). V lost 6 bases to trimming and J lost 3 bases, with 24 bases between them. Germline V gene sequence: CDR1 SNHLY, CDR2 FYNNEI. The CDR3 totals 18 residues. In DNA form, the CDR3 reads TGTGCCAGCAGCAGTTCGGTGCGGGCCGGTCCCGGCAAAAACATTCAGTACTTC. This gives the protein CASSSSVRAGPGKNIQYF.

The rearrangement links TRBV19 to TRBJ1-2; 7 nucleotides match TRBD1. V shed 7 bases and J 1 base; nucleotides not matched to a gene: 6. There are 14 residues in the CDR3. Germline V CDR1 and CDR2: LNHDA, SQIVND (reference sequence). The CDR3 loop is CASKPGQNNYGYTF. CDR3 nucleotide sequence: TGTGCCAGTAAGCCGGGACAGAATAACTATGGCTACACCTTC.

The rearrangement joins TRBV2 to TRBJ1-2, with 8 bases aligning to TRBD1. With V trimmed by 3 bases and J by 5 bases, 5 bases remained unmatched. The germline V gene has CDR1 SNHLY and CDR2 FYNNEI. The CDR3 spans 14 residues. The CDR3 DNA reads TGTGCCAGCAGTGACAGGGGGCCAGAATATGGCTACACCTTC. As protein: CASSDRGPEYGYTF.

This chain connects TRBV19 to TRBJ2-1; 8 nucleotides line up with TRBD1. The V gene end was trimmed by 4 bases and the J gene end by 15 bases; junction bases not matched to a gene: 5. This CDR3 comprises 11 residues. Germline CDR1 LNHDA, CDR2 SQIVND (reference sequence). In nucleotides, the CDR3 is TGTGCCAGTAGTAAAGGGACAGGCCCGTTCTTC. Translating gives CASSKGTGPFF.

CDR3 amino acids: CASSLDLAGPKGQFF. The CDR3 DNA reads TGTGCCAGCAGCCTCGATCTAGCGGGTCCCAAGGGGCAGTTCTTC. The chain joins TRBV5-4 to TRBJ2-1; 8 bases are a match to TRBD2. The CDR3 runs to 15 residues. The germline V gene encodes CDR1 SGHNT and CDR2 YYREEE (reference sequence). Losses at the gene ends were 4 bases for V and 12 bases for J; bases not matched to a gene: 15.

This clone showed up just a few times. This chain links TRBV6-4 with TRBJ2-1; D is perhaps TRBD2 (5 bases). Germline values: CDR1 MRHNA, CDR2 SNTAGT. The CDR3 is 15 amino acids. Trimming removed 10 bases from V and 3 bases from J, with 19 bases in between. The CDR3 sequence is CATSRGRGFYNEQFF. The CDR3 DNA reads TGTGCCACCTCCCGTGGGAGAGGATTCTACAATGAGCAGTTCTTC.

This chain connects TRBV4-1 to TRBJ2-2, with a tentative D call TRBD2 (5 bases). V was pared by 5 bases and J by 7 bases, with 17 bases between. Germline-derived CDR1 and CDR2 are MGHRA and YSYEKL. This CDR3 contains 15 residues. The CDR3 region is CASSSFMGEGGELFF. CDR3 in DNA: TGCGCCAGCAGCTCTTTCATGGGAGAGGGCGGGGAGCTGTTTTTT.